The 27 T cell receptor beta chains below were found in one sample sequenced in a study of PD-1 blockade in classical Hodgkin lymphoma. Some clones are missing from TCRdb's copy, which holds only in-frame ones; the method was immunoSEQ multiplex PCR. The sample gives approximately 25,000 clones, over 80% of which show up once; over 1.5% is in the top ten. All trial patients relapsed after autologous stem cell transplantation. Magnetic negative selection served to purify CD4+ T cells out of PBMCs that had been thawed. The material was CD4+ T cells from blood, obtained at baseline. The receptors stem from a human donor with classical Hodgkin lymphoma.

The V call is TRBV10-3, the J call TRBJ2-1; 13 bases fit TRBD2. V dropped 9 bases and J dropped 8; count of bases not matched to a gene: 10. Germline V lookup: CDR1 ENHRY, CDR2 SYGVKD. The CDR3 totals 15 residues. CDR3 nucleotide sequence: TGTGCCATAAGCACTAGCGGGGGGGCCAGCCATGAGCAGTTCTTC. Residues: CAISTSGGASHEQFF.

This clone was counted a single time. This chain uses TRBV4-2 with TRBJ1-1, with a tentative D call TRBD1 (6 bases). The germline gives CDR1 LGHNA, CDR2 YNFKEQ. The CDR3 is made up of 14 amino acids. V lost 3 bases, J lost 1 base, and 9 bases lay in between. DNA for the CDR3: TGTGCCAGCAGCCAGGTACAGGGGAACACTGAAGCTTTCTTT. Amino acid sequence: CASSQVQGNTEAFF.

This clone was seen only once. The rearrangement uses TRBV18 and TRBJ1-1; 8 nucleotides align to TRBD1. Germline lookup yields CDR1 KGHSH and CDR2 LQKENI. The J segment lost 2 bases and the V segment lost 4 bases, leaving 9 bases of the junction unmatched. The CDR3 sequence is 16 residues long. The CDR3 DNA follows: TGTGCCAGCTCACGATCCGTCGGACAGGGAAACACTGAAGCTTTCTTT. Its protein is CASSRSVGQGNTEAFF.

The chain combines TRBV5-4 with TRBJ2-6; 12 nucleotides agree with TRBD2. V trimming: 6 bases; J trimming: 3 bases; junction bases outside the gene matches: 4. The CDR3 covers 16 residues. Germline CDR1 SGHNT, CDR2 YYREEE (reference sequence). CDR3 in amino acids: CASTLAGGLGANVLTF. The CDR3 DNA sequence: TGTGCCAGCACCCTAGCGGGGGGGCTTGGGGCCAACGTCCTGACTTTC.

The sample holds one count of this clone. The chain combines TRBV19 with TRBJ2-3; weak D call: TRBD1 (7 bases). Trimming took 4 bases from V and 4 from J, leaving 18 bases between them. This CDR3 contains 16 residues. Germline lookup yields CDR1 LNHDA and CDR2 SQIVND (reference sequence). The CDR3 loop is CASSTGTVWEADTQYF. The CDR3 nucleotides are TGTGCCAGTAGTACGGGGACAGTTTGGGAGGCAGATACGCAGTATTTT. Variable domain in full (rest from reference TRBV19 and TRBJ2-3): DGGITQSPKYLFRKEGQNVTLSCEQNLNHDAMYWYRQDPGQGLRLIYYSQIVNDFQKGDIAEGYSVSREKKESFPLTVTSAQKNPTAFYLCASSTGTVWEADTQYFGPGTRLTVL.

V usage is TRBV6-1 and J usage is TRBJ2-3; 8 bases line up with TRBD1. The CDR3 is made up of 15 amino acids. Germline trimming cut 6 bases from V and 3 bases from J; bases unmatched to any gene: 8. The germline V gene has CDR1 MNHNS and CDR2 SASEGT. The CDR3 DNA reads TGTGCCAGCAGCACGGGACAGGCGGGGACAGATACGCAGTATTTT. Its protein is CASSTGQAGTDTQYF.

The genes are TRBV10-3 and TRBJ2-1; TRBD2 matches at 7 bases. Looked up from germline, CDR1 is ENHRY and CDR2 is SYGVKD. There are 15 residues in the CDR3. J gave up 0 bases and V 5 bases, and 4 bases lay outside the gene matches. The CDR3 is CAISSSGDSYNEQFF. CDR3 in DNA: TGTGCCATCAGTAGCAGCGGGGACTCCTACAATGAGCAGTTCTTC.

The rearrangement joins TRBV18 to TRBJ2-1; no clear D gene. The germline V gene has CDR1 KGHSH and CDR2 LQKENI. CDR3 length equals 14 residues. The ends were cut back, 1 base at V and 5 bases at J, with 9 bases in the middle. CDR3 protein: CASSPQNGDNEQFF. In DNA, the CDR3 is TGTGCCAGCTCACCACAAAACGGAGACAATGAGCAGTTCTTC. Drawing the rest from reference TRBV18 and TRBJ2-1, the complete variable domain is NAGVMQNPRHLVRRRGQEARLRCSPMKGHSHVYWYRQLPEEGLKFMVYLQKENIIDESGMPKERFSAEFPKEGPSILRIQQVVRGDSAAYFCASSPQNGDNEQFFGPGTRLTVL.

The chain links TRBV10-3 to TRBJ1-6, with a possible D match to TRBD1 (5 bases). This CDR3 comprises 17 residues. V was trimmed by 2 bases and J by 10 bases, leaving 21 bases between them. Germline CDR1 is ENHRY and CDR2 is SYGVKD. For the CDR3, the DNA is TGTGCCATCAGTGAGCGTAACCTCAGGGATGGGGGATCACCCCTCCACTTT. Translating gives CAISERNLRDGGSPLHF.

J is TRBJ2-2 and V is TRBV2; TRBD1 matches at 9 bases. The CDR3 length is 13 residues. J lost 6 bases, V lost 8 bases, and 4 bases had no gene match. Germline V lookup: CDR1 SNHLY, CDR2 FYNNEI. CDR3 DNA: TGTGCCAGCTCGGACAGGGGAGCCGGGGAGCTGTTTTTT. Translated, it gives CASSDRGAGELFF.

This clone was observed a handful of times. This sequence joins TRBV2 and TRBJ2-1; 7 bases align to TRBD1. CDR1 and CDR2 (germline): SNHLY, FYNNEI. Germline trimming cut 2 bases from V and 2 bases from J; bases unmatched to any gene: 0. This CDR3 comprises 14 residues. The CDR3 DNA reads TGTGCCAGCAGTGAACAGGGGGCCTACAATGAGCAGTTCTTC. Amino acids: CASSEQGAYNEQFF.

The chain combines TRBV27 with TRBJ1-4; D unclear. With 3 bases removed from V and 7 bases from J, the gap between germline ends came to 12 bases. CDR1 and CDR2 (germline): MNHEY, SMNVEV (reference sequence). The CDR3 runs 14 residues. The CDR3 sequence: CASSFVGWGEKLFF. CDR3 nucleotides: TGTGCCAGCAGTTTCGTCGGCTGGGGTGAAAAACTGTTTTTT.

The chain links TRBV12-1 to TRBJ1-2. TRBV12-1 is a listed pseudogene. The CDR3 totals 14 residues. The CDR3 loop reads CASNNGDLVGGYTF. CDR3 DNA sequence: TGTGCCAGCAATAACGGGGACCTGGTTGGTGGCTACACCTTC.

The CDR3 coding sequence is TGTGCCAGCAGTCGAAGACAGGAAAAGGGCACTGAAGCTTTCTTT. It yields the protein CASSRRQEKGTEAFF. The rearrangement uses TRBV27 and TRBJ1-1, with D perhaps TRBD1 (6 bases). CDR1 MNHEY and CDR2 SMNVEV come from the germline V gene (reference sequence). The CDR3 is 15 residues long. V lost 5 bases and J 4 bases, leaving 17 bases between the germline ends.

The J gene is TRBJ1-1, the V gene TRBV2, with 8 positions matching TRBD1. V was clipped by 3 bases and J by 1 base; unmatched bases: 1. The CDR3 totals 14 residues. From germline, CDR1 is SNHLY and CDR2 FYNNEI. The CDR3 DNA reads TGTGCCAGCAGTGACGGACAGGGGAACACTGAAGCTTTCTTT. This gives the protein CASSDGQGNTEAFF.

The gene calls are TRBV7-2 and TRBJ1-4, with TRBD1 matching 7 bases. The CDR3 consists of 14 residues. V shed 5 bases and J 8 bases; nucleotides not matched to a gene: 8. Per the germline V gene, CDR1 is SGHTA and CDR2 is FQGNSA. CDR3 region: CASSPTGQSEKLFF. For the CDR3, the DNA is TGTGCCAGCAGCCCCACGGGACAGAGCGAAAAACTGTTTTTT.

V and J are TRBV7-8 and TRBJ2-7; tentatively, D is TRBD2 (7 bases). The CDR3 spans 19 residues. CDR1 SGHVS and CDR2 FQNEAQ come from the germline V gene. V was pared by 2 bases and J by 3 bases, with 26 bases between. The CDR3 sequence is CASSLRGGVGGRSHYEQYF. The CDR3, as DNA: TGTGCCAGCAGCTTAAGGGGGGGGGTTGGAGGAAGATCGCACTACGAGCAGTACTTC.

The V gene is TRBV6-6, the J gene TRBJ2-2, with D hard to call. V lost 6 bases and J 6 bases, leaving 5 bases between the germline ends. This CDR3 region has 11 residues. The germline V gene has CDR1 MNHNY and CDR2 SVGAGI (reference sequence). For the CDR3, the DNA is TGTGCCAGCAGCCCCTCCGGGGAGCTGTTTTTT. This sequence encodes CASSPSGELFF.

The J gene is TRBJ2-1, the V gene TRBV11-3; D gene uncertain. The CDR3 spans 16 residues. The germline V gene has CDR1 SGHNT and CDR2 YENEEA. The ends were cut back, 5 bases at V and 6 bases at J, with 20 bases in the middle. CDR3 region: CASSGSTLNQLNEQFF. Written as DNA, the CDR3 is TGTGCCAGCAGCGGGTCGACACTTAATCAACTCAATGAGCAGTTCTTC.

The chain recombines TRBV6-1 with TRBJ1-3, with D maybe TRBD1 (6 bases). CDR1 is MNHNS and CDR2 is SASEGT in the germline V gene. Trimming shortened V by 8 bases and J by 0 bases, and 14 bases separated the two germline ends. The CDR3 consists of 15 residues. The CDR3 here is CASLNAGASGNTIYF. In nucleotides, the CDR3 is TGTGCCAGCCTCAACGCAGGGGCCTCTGGAAACACCATATATTTT.

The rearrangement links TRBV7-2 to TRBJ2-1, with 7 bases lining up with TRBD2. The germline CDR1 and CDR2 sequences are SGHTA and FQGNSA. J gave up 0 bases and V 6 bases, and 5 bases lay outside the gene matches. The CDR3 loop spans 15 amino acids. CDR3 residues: CASRPGGYSYNEQFF. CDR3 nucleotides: TGTGCCAGCAGACCCGGGGGGTACTCCTACAATGAGCAGTTCTTC. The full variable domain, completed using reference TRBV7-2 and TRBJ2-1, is GAGVSQSPSNKVTEKGKDVELRCDPISGHTALYWYRQSLGQGLEFLIYFQGNSAPDKSGLPSDRFSAERTGGSVSTLTIQRTQQEDSAVYLCASRPGGYSYNEQFFGPGTRLTVL.

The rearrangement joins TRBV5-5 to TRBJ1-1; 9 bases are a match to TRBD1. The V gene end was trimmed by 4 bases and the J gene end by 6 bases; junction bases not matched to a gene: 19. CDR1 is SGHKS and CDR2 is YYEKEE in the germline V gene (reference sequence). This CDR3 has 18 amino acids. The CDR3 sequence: CASSPTFPGTGLMAEAFF. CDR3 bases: TGTGCCAGCAGCCCGACATTTCCCGGGACAGGGTTGATGGCTGAAGCTTTCTTT.

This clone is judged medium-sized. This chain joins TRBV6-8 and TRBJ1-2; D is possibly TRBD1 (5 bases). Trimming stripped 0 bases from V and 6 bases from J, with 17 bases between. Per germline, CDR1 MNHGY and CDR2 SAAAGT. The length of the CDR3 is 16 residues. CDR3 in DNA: TGTGCCAGCAGTTACTCTGGGGTAGACAGAGGCCATGGCTACACCTTC. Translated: CASSYSGVDRGHGYTF.

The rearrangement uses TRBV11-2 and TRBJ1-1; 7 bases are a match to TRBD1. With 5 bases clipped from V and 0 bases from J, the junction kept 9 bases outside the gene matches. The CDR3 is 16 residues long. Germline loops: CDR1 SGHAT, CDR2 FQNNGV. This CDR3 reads CASSQGTALLNTEAFF. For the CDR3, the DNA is TGTGCCAGCAGCCAAGGGACAGCACTTTTGAACACTGAAGCTTTCTTT.

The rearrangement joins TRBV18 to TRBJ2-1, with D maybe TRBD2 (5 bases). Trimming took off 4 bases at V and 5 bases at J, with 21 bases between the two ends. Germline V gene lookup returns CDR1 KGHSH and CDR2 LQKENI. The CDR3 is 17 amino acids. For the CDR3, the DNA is TGTGCCAGCTCACAAACCAACCCCGCGGGCGGAAACAATGAGCAGTTCTTC. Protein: CASSQTNPAGGNNEQFF.

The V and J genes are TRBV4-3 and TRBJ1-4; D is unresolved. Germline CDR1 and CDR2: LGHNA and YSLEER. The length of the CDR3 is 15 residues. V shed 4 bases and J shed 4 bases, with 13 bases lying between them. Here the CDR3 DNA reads TGCGCCAGCAGCCTGACCTTGGAGGGTAATGAAAAACTGTTTTTT. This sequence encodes CASSLTLEGNEKLFF.

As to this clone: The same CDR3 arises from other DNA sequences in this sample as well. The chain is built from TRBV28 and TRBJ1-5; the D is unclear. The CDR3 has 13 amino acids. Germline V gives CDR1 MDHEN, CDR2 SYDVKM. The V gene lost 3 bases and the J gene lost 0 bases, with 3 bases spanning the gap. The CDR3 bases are TGTGCCAGCAGTTTTTCTAGCAATCAGCCCCAGCATTTT. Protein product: CASSFSSNQPQHF.